The 10 T cell receptor beta chains in this list originate from one sample, sequenced in a study of technical replicates of blood from a handful of donors. Some clones are missing from TCRdb's copy, which holds only in-frame ones; the method was immunoSEQ multiplex PCR. The sample holds tens of thousands of clones, around 90% seen once. Sequenced sample: T cells isolated from PBMCs. Receptor source: a human donor in good health.

This clone appeared a single time. The chain is built from TRBV28 and TRBJ2-2, with 8 bases fitting TRBD1. V lost 6 bases and J lost 3; bases outside the gene matches: 3. There are 14 residues in the CDR3. Per the germline V gene, CDR1 is MDHEN and CDR2 is SYDVKM. DNA for the CDR3: TGTGCCAGCAGGCTACAGGGGGACACCGGGGAGCTGTTTTTT. Translation gives CASRLQGDTGELFF.

The rearrangement links TRBV5-1 to TRBJ2-3; TRBD2 agrees at 8 bases. V lost 0 bases to trimming and J lost 2 bases; unmatched junction nucleotides: 5. Per the germline V gene, CDR1 is SGHRS and CDR2 is YFSETQ. The CDR3 spans 16 residues. Here the CDR3 reads CASSLATSGYTDTQYF. The CDR3 DNA sequence: TGCGCCAGCAGCTTGGCTACTAGCGGATACACAGATACGCAGTATTTT. Supplemented by reference TRBV5-1 and TRBJ2-3, the full variable domain reads KAGVTQTPRYLIKTRGQQVTLSCSPISGHRSVSWYQQTPGQGLQFLFEYFSETQRNKGNFPGRFSGRQFSNSRSEMNVSTLELGDSALYLCASSLATSGYTDTQYFGPGTRLTVL.

The chain uses TRBV5-6 and TRBJ2-5; 7 bases fit TRBD1. This CDR3 has 15 amino acids. Trimming cost V 5 bases and J 5 bases; bases outside gene matches: 12. From germline, CDR1 is SGHDT and CDR2 YYEEEE. The CDR3 here is CASSFGTGAMETQYF. The DNA of the CDR3 is TGTGCCAGCAGTTTTGGAACAGGGGCCATGGAGACCCAGTACTTC.

V is TRBV27 and J is TRBJ1-1, with 7 bases matching TRBD1. V was clipped by 4 bases and J by 5 bases; unmatched bases: 7. CDR1 and CDR2 from the germline V gene are MNHEY and SMNVEV (reference sequence). CDR3 length equals 14 residues. CDR3 in DNA: TGTGCCAGCAGTTCCGACAGGGAAGTAACTGAAGCTTTCTTT. It specifies CASSSDREVTEAFF.

This chain links TRBV28 with TRBJ1-5; tentative D call: TRBD1 (5 bases). V was trimmed by 5 bases and J by 7 bases, leaving 21 bases between them. The germline V gene encodes CDR1 MDHEN and CDR2 SYDVKM. CDR3 length equals 16 residues. The CDR3 loop reads CASSTPPVIDSQPQHF. CDR3 in DNA: TGTGCCAGCAGTACGCCTCCCGTTATTGACAGCCAGCCCCAGCATTTT.

In this sample, this clone turned up once. The chain recombines TRBV30 with TRBJ2-1; TRBD2 matches at 10 bases. CDR1 and CDR2 (germline): GTSNPN, SVGIG (reference sequence). This CDR3 contains 13 residues. The CDR3 is CAIAGGSVNEQFF. The CDR3 DNA is TGTGCGATAGCGGGAGGATCGGTCAATGAGCAGTTCTTC.

This clone has a handful of counts. V and J are TRBV5-1 and TRBJ1-2; D remains unclear. V was clipped by 0 bases and J by 4 bases, with 10 bases between them. The CDR3 runs to 14 residues. Per the germline V gene, CDR1 is SGHRS and CDR2 is YFSETQ. CDR3 in DNA: TGCGCCAGCAGCTTGGCCGCTGAGCTCTATGGCTACACCTTC. Encoded protein: CASSLAAELYGYTF.

The J gene is TRBJ1-4, the V gene TRBV30; no clear D. The CDR3 length is 13 residues. V lost 2 bases and J lost 8, with 12 bases in between. Germline V CDR1 and CDR2: GTSNPN, SVGIG (reference sequence). The CDR3 reads CAWSPGSGEKLFF. For the CDR3, the DNA is TGTGCCTGGAGTCCGGGATCGGGCGAAAAACTGTTTTTT.

The rearrangement joins TRBV7-2 to TRBJ2-7, with 7 positions matching TRBD1. CDR3 length: 12 residues. Germline CDR1 reads SGHTA; CDR2 reads FQGNSA. Trimming at V came to 3 bases and at J to 5 bases, leaving 1 base not matched to a gene. The CDR3 region has the DNA TGTGCCAGCAGCTTGGGACAGAACGAGCAGTACTTC. Its translation: CASSLGQNEQYF.

V usage is TRBV7-9 and J usage is TRBJ1-1; possible D gene TRBD1, 6 bases. V gave up 5 bases and J gave up 3 bases, with 13 bases separating them. This CDR3 comprises 14 residues. Germline V gene data show CDR1 as SEHNR and CDR2 as FQNEAQ (reference sequence). The CDR3 DNA is TGTGCCAGCAGCCCGAAGGGGGGGGACACTGAAGCTTTCTTT. It codes for CASSPKGGDTEAFF.